These 7 T cell receptor beta chains originate from one sample sequenced in a study of early T cells in non-severe SARS-CoV-2 infection. A single record per CDR3 protein comes from TCRdb applying MiXCR to the 5' RACE reads. The sample includes about 94,000 distinct CDR3 sequences, roughly 13% of them seen just once. Sequencing was performed on whole blood. The origin of the receptors is an adult who was a healthcare worker with PCR-confirmed SARS-CoV-2 infection or an uninfected control (not recorded which).

This clonotype was counted between two and nine times. CDR3 bases: TGTGCCAGCAGCGAACAGGGACGGGGCGAGCAGTACTTC. Protein product: CASSEQGRGEQYF. The chain couples TRBV28 to TRBJ2-7; TRBD1 is a possible D gene (6 bases). Trimming pared 6 bases from V and 6 bases from J, leaving 15 bases between. The CDR3 is 13 residues long. The V gene's germline CDR1 is MDHEN and CDR2 SYDVKM. The complete variable domain, with remaining parts taken from reference TRBV28 and TRBJ2-7, reads DVKVTQSSRYLVKRTGEKVFLECVQDMDHENMFWYRQDPGLGLRLIYFSYDVKMKEKGDIPEGYSVSREKKERFSLILESASTNQTSMYLCASSEQGRGEQYFGPGTRLTVT.

This clonotype was recorded at least ten times. This sequence joins TRBV6-1 and TRBJ1-1, with D perhaps TRBD1 (5 bases). Germline CDR1 and CDR2: MNHNS and SASEGT. The CDR3 totals 12 residues. With 6 bases removed from V and 10 bases from J, the gap between germline ends came to 15 bases. The CDR3 protein is CASREGRGVAFF. As DNA, the CDR3 is TGTGCCAGCAGGGAGGGGCGGGGTGTAGCTTTCTTT.

The chain employs TRBV11-2 and TRBJ1-1; D gene ambiguous. Germline values: CDR1 SGHAT, CDR2 FQNNGV. V dropped 2 bases and J dropped 0 bases, with 4 bases sitting between them. The CDR3 consists of 13 residues. CDR3 protein: CASSLRLNTEAFF. CDR3 in DNA: TGTGCCAGCAGCTTACGGCTGAACACTGAAGCTTTCTTT. The entire variable domain, with the rest obtained from reference TRBV11-2 and TRBJ1-1, is as follows: EAGVAQSPRYKIIEKRQSVAFWCNPISGHATLYWYQQILGQGPKLLIQFQNNGVVDDSQLPKDRFSAERLKGVDSTLKIQPAKLEDSAVYLCASSLRLNTEAFFGQGTRLTVV.

This clonotype was seen repeatedly, ten times or more. The chain couples TRBV29-1 to TRBJ2-3; D is undetermined. Looked up from germline, CDR1 is SQVTM and CDR2 is ANQGSEA. This CDR3 has 10 amino acids. V was cut by 6 bases and J by 1 base, with 2 bases left in between. The chain's CDR3 is CSVRTDTQYF. CDR3 in DNA: TGCAGCGTACGCACAGATACGCAGTATTTT.

Many counts were recorded for this clonotype. The chain joins TRBV25-1 to TRBJ2-5, with no clear D. CDR1 and CDR2 from the germline V gene are MGHDK and SYGVNS. Trimming left V 4 bases short and J 0 bases short, with 9 bases between. This CDR3 region has 14 residues. The CDR3 region has the DNA TGTGCCAGCAGTGGCCATATGTACCAAGAGACCCAGTACTTC. Translating gives CASSGHMYQETQYF.

Regarding this clonotype: This sequence may be a read error, since a much larger clone differs from it by one base. This chain uses TRBV29-1 with TRBJ2-3, with D perhaps TRBD1 (5 bases). The germline CDR1 and CDR2 sequences are SQVTM and ANQGSEA. Trimming removed 7 bases at V and 0 bases at J, with 8 bases between. CDR3 length: 12 residues. The CDR3 region is CSGTQSTDTQYF. The CDR3 bases are TGCAGCGGGACACAGAGCACAGATACGCAGTATTTT.

The table lists this clonotype with many counts. V is TRBV12-3 or TRBV12-4 and J is TRBJ1-1; D is ambiguous. Between the trimmed V and J ends, which lost 1 base and 1 base, there was a span of 10 bases. The CDR3 is made up of 15 amino acids. Written as DNA, the CDR3 is TGTGCCAGCAGTTTAGATGGGGTGTCGAACACTGAAGCTTTCTTT. Residues: CASSLDGVSNTEAFF.